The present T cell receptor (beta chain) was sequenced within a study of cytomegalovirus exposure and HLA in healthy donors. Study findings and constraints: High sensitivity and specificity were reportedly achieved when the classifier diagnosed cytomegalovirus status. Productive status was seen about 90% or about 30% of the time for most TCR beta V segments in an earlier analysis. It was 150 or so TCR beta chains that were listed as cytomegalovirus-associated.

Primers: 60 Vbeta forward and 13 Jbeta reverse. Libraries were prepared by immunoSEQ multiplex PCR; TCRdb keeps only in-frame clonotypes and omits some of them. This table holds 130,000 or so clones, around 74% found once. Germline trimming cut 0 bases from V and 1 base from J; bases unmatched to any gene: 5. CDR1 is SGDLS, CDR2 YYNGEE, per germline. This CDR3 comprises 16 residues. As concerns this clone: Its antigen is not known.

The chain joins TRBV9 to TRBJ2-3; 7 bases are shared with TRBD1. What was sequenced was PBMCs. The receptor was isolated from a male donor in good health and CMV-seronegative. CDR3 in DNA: TGTGCCAGCAGCGTAGGAGGGGGCGCGGGCACAGATACGCAGTATTTT. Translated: CASSVGGGAGTDTQYF. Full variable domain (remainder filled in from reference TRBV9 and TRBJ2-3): DSGVTQTPKHLITATGQRVTLRCSPRSGDLSVYWYQQSLDQGLQFLIQYYNGEERAKGNILERFSAQQFPDLHSELNLSSLELGDSALYFCASSVGGGAGTDTQYFGPGTRLTVL.